The 24 T cell receptor beta chains listed next were all sequenced from one sample in a study of CXCR3-negative and CXCR3-positive naive CD8 T cells. General study findings and limits: Researchers report that CXCR3-positive naive cells carry more hydrophobic TRB CDR3s than CXCR3-negative naive cells.

Their antigens remain unidentified. All TRB cDNA libraries came from 5' RACE performed with UMI labels. Following a re-call of the 5' RACE reads, TCRdb has one entry per CDR3 protein and lacks DNA. The sample has approximately 48,000 distinct CDR3 sequences; the top ten hold 0.56%. Input material: naive CXCR3+ CD8+ T cells from blood. The subset here: CD45RO-CCR7+CD27+CD95- naive CD8+ T cells expressing CXCR3 (TNR3+). Every receptor here comes from a human donor in good health. Some clones in this sample may be carry-over from other donors' samples.

This rearrangement joins TRBV20-1 to TRBJ1-1. This CDR3 contains 15 residues. Germline values: CDR1 DFQATT, CDR2 SNEGSKA (reference sequence). This chain's CDR3 is CSARDLPGEPPEAFF.

This chain uses TRBV14 with TRBJ1-1; the TCRdb call, TRBD1, lacks DNA for checking. The length of the CDR3 is 16 residues. The germline gives CDR1 SGHDN, CDR2 FVKESK. The CDR3 sequence is CASSQDVGARFTEAFF.

This chain uses TRBV27 with TRBJ1-1. This CDR3 comprises 12 residues. From germline, CDR1 is MNHEY and CDR2 SMNVEV (reference sequence). The CDR3 loop is CASSPFSGGAFF.

The chain employs TRBV6-1 and TRBJ2-1; absent DNA, TCRdb's TRBD2 call cannot be checked. CDR3 size: 18 residues. The germline V gene encodes CDR1 MNHNS and CDR2 SASEGT. This chain's CDR3 is CASSTGRSGEPTYNEQFF.

This CDR3 reads CAWDRGNYGYTF. J is TRBJ1-2 and V is TRBV30; TCRdb's D call of TRBD1 is untestable without DNA. This CDR3 region has 12 residues. Germline-derived CDR1 and CDR2 are GTSNPN and SVGIG (reference sequence).

V gene TRBV7-3 combines with J gene TRBJ1-1. CDR1 and CDR2 from the germline V gene are SGHTA and FQGTGA. The CDR3 totals 13 residues. CDR3 amino acids: CASSLTMGSLAFF.

J is TRBJ2-7 and V is TRBV7-9. CDR3 length: 14 residues. Germline V gene lookup returns CDR1 SEHNR and CDR2 FQNEAQ (reference sequence). This CDR3 reads CASSNRQSSYEQYF.

The V and J genes are TRBV28 and TRBJ2-1. The germline CDR1 and CDR2 sequences are MDHEN and SYDVKM. The CDR3 totals 12 residues. The CDR3 reads CASSFSYNEQFF.

The chain carries TRBV20-1 and TRBJ2-1; the D call from TCRdb, TRBD2, cannot be confirmed without DNA. CDR1 is DFQATT and CDR2 is SNEGSKA in the germline V gene (reference sequence). This CDR3 contains 15 residues. The chain's CDR3 is CSARDATSQFNEQFF.

This chain uses TRBV10-3 with TRBJ2-6; without DNA, the TCRdb call of TRBD1 cannot be checked. The CDR3 spans 17 residues. Germline V lookup: CDR1 ENHRY, CDR2 SYGVKD. The CDR3 loop is CAISAGTESSGANVLTF.

The V gene is TRBV12-3 or TRBV12-4, the J gene TRBJ1-5; TCRdb's D gene call, TRBD1, goes unchecked for lack of DNA. CDR3 size: 14 residues. The CDR3 is CASNEGGALQPQHF.

V and J are TRBV4-2 and TRBJ2-7. The CDR3 extends over 15 amino acids. The germline V gene has CDR1 LGHNA and CDR2 YNFKEQ. The CDR3 sequence is CASSQNFGILYEQYF.

This chain joins TRBV29-1 and TRBJ2-7; TCRdb's D call, TRBD1, is unchecked because there is no DNA. The CDR3 consists of 13 residues. Looked up from germline, CDR1 is SQVTM and CDR2 is ANQGSEA. The CDR3 sequence: CSVEGGRTYEQYF.

V and J are TRBV19 and TRBJ2-4; TCRdb returns TRBD1, unconfirmable since there is no DNA. The CDR3 runs to 16 residues. Germline CDR1 and CDR2: LNHDA and SQIVND (reference sequence). The CDR3 sequence: CASSIVGSGAKNIQYF.

The V call is TRBV7-7, the J call TRBJ2-5; as DNA is missing, the TRBD2 call by TCRdb cannot be tested. CDR3 length equals 17 residues. Per the germline V gene, CDR1 is SSHAT and CDR2 is FNYEAQ (reference sequence). CDR3 sequence: CASSFRLAGGVQETQYF.

CDR3 loop: CSVHGGTGELFF. The chain couples TRBV29-1 to TRBJ2-2. Germline V gives CDR1 SQVTM, CDR2 ANQGSEA. The CDR3 runs 12 residues.

The rearrangement uses TRBV4-1 and TRBJ2-1; TCRdb selects TRBD1, and the lack of DNA leaves this call unchecked. Germline CDR1 and CDR2: MGHRA and YSYEKL. There are 17 residues in the CDR3. The CDR3 is CASSQIAGAPRDREQFF.

The J gene is TRBJ2-7, the V gene TRBV5-1. This CDR3 comprises 13 residues. Germline V gene sequence: CDR1 SGHRS, CDR2 YFSETQ. CDR3 loop: CASSLEGPNEQYF. The full variable domain, rest sourced from reference TRBV5-1 and TRBJ2-7, is KAGVTQTPRYLIKTRGQQVTLSCSPISGHRSVSWYQQTPGQGLQFLFEYFSETQRNKGNFPGRFSGRQFSNSRSEMNVSTLELGDSALYLCASSLEGPNEQYFGPGTRLTVT.

V usage is TRBV12-3 or TRBV12-4 and J usage is TRBJ2-7; TCRdb designates TRBD1, a call that cannot be tested without DNA. This CDR3 spans 15 amino acids. CDR3 sequence: CASSPSDRAGGEEYF.

The V call is TRBV7-9, the J call TRBJ2-5; TCRdb designates TRBD1, a call that cannot be tested without DNA. This CDR3 region has 14 residues. Germline CDR1 is SEHNR and CDR2 is FQNEAQ (reference sequence). The CDR3 is CASSPNSPEETQYF.

V and J are TRBV9 and TRBJ1-2; as DNA is missing, the TRBD1 call by TCRdb cannot be tested. The CDR3 is made up of 16 amino acids. Germline CDR1 reads SGDLS; CDR2 reads YYNGEE. The CDR3 is CASSRETGGWNYGYTF. The full variable domain, completed using reference TRBV9 and TRBJ1-2, is DSGVTQTPKHLITATGQRVTLRCSPRSGDLSVYWYQQSLDQGLQFLIQYYNGEERAKGNILERFSAQQFPDLHSELNLSSLELGDSALYFCASSRETGGWNYGYTFGSGTRLTVV.

The chain links TRBV29-1 to TRBJ1-5. Germline V CDR1 and CDR2: SQVTM, ANQGSEA. CDR3 length equals 15 residues. CDR3 residues: CSVEFPGPRGQPQHF.

The chain has TRBV12-3 or TRBV12-4 and TRBJ1-6. The CDR3 totals 14 residues. The CDR3 loop reads CASSFVTEGSPLHF.

The rearrangement links TRBV5-5 to TRBJ2-1. Looked up from germline, CDR1 is SGHKS and CDR2 is YYEKEE (reference sequence). This CDR3 has 14 residues. The CDR3: CASSWVPGYNEQFF.